A selection of T cell receptor beta chains follows, all from one sample in a study of T-cell memory formation after mild COVID-19. Each CDR3 protein gets one entry after TCRdb re-called the 5' RACE reads with MiXCR. The sample shows a few hundred thousand distinct CDR3 sequences, 16% of them seen only once. Input material: PBMCs or a T cell subset sorted from them (not recorded which). Source of these receptors: a man between 18 and 29 years old who had mild COVID-19 (a few samples of this study predate the infection). Cell type and time point are not known. Both conserved end residues are part of each CDR3. A D gene is named only where the DNA matches it firmly. Clone size is stated in some rows and not others, as once, few, many or a class when expanded.

clone size,D gene,J gene,V gene,CDR3 protein,CDR3 DNA
few,-,TRBJ1-2,TRBV15,CATSSGDLYGYTF,TGTGCCACCAGCAGTGGAGACCTCTATGGCTACACCTTC
few,TRBD1,TRBJ2-2,TRBV12-3/TRBV12-4,CASSQDRVVAGELFF,TGTGCCAGCAGCCAGGACAGGGTCGTTGCCGGGGAGCTGTTTTTT
-,TRBD1,TRBJ1-6,TRBV7-9,CASSLETGLIRNSPLHF,TGTGCCAGCAGCTTGGAGACAGGGCTTATTCGTAATTCACCCCTCCACTTT
-,-,TRBJ2-2,TRBV5-1,CASSRLSGELFF,TGCGCCAGCAGCCGATTATCGGGGGAGCTGTTTTTT
few,TRBD2,TRBJ2-3,TRBV7-3,CASSLFAGGEDTQYF,TGTGCCAGCAGCCTTTTCGCGGGGGGCGAAGATACGCAGTATTTT
many,-,TRBJ1-1,TRBV11-2,CASSFGTDNTEAFF,TGTGCCAGCAGCTTTGGGACCGATAACACTGAAGCTTTCTTT
-,TRBD1,TRBJ1-1,TRBV4-1,CASSQDRDRGWLHTEAFF,TGCGCCAGCAGCCAAGACCGGGACAGGGGTTGGTTGCACACTGAAGCTTTCTTT
once,-,TRBJ2-3,TRBV12-3/TRBV12-4,CASSPILAESSTDTQYF,TGTGCCAGCAGCCCAATCTTAGCGGAGTCTAGCACAGATACGCAGTATTTT
-,-,TRBJ2-3,TRBV9,CASSVMGQDTQYF,TGTGCCAGCAGCGTCATGGGCCAAGATACGCAGTATTTT
-,TRBD1,TRBJ2-3,TRBV2,CASSSTGGVADTQYF,TGTGCCAGCAGTTCTACAGGGGGCGTTGCAGATACGCAGTATTTT
few,-,TRBJ1-1,TRBV4-1,CASSQEASGGVEAFF,TGCGCCAGCAGCCAAGAAGCTTCGGGAGGGGTTGAAGCTTTCTTT
few,-,TRBJ2-3,TRBV7-9,CASTAGGFGTDTQYF,TGTGCCAGCACCGCTGGGGGTTTCGGCACAGATACGCAGTATTTT
-,-,TRBJ2-2,TRBV28,CASSPAGATGTGELFF,TGTGCCAGCAGCCCGGCCGGGGCTACAGGTACCGGGGAGCTGTTTTTT
-,-,TRBJ1-2,TRBV20-1,CSADWRGNYGYTF,TGCAGTGCTGATTGGCGGGGGAACTATGGCTACACCTTC
-,TRBD1,TRBJ1-5,TRBV5-1,CASSSGTGESQPQHF,TGCGCCAGCAGCTCCGGGACAGGTGAAAGTCAGCCCCAGCATTTT
few,-,TRBJ2-5,TRBV11-2,CASRSAGRETQYF,TGTGCCAGCCGCTCGGCGGGGCGAGAGACCCAGTACTTC
-,-,TRBJ1-1,TRBV4-2,CASSHGASAVLERAAGTEAFF,TGTGCCAGCAGCCACGGTGCCTCGGCCGTCCTAGAGCGGGCGGCGGGCACTGAAGCTTTCTTT
many,-,TRBJ2-1,TRBV7-9,CASSPRGSGNEQFF,TGTGCCAGCAGTCCTCGGGGCAGTGGCAATGAGCAGTTCTTC
-,TRBD1,TRBJ2-2,TRBV20-1,CSARKEGGFTGELFF,TGCAGTGCTAGGAAGGAAGGGGGCTTCACCGGGGAGCTGTTTTTT
-,-,TRBJ2-3,TRBV4-1,CASSQVKQSTDTQYF,TGCGCCAGCAGCCAAGTTAAGCAAAGCACAGATACGCAGTATTTT
few,-,TRBJ2-3,TRBV7-9,CANEDTQYF,TGTGCCAACGAAGATACGCAGTATTTT
-,TRBD2,TRBJ2-3,TRBV7-6,CASSPLAATDTQYF,TGTGCCAGCAGCCCACTAGCGGCCACAGATACGCAGTATTTT
-,-,TRBJ2-7,TRBV7-9,CASSTSLGEASYEQYF,TGTGCCAGCAGCACATCCCTCGGGGAGGCCAGCTACGAGCAGTACTTC
-,TRBD2,TRBJ2-3,TRBV20-1,CSAREGLAGTDTQYF,TGCAGTGCTAGAGAAGGTCTAGCGGGCACAGATACGCAGTATTTT
-,-,TRBJ2-6,TRBV4-3,CASSQAGGGANVLTF,TGCGCCAGCAGCCAAGCAGGAGGTGGGGCCAACGTCCTGACTTTC
many,-,TRBJ2-3,TRBV7-2,CASSLGRQGRTDTQYF,TGTGCCAGCAGCTTAGGGAGGCAGGGTCGGACAGATACGCAGTATTTT
few,-,TRBJ2-1,TRBV3-2,CASSQDLKVAEQFF,TGTGCCAGCAGCCAAGATCTGAAGGTGGCTGAGCAGTTCTTC
-,-,TRBJ1-3,TRBV29-1,CSVEAAGDTIYF,TGCAGCGTTGAAGCGGCTGGGGACACCATATATTTT
-,TRBD2,TRBJ2-1,TRBV7-2,CASSRRGLAGGNEQFF,TGTGCCAGCAGCCGACGGGGACTAGCGGGGGGCAATGAGCAGTTCTTC
many,-,TRBJ2-3,TRBV3-1,CASGGGRRTDTQYF,TGTGCCAGTGGAGGAGGGCGGCGCACAGATACGCAGTATTTT
few,-,TRBJ2-3,TRBV4-1,CASSQYGRSTDTQYF,TGCGCCAGCAGCCAATACGGGCGAAGCACAGATACGCAGTATTTT
-,TRBD2,TRBJ2-3,TRBV9,CASSESGTTDTQYF,TGTGCCAGCAGCGAAAGCGGGACCACAGATACGCAGTATTTT
few,-,TRBJ1-1,TRBV4-1,CASSQLGIGTEAFF,TGCGCCAGCAGCCAACTGGGGATTGGGACTGAAGCTTTCTTT
-,-,TRBJ2-3,TRBV10-2,CASSGEEGDTQYF,TGCGCCAGCAGTGGGGAGGAGGGAGATACGCAGTATTTT
-,-,TRBJ1-5,TRBV20-1,CSAKQGYNQPQHF,TGCAGTGCTAAACAGGGTTACAATCAGCCCCAGCATTTT
few,-,TRBJ2-3,TRBV5-5,CASSPVEGISTDTQYF,TGTGCCAGCAGCCCGGTGGAGGGGATTAGCACAGATACGCAGTATTTT
few,TRBD1,TRBJ2-2,TRBV10-3,CATRDSTGELFF,TGTGCCACTAGGGACAGCACCGGGGAGCTGTTTTTT
-,TRBD1,TRBJ2-3,TRBV6-6,CASSTRDSDEDTQYF,TGTGCCAGCAGTACCCGGGACAGTGATGAAGATACGCAGTATTTT
many,TRBD1,TRBJ1-5,TRBV5-1,CASSLTGGQPQHF,TGCGCCAGCAGCTTGACAGGGGGTCAGCCCCAGCATTTT
few,-,TRBJ2-5,TRBV5-6,CASRPVKTVVTGKETQYF,TGTGCCAGCAGGCCAGTCAAGACAGTCGTAACAGGGAAAGAGACCCAGTACTTC
-,-,TRBJ2-2,TRBV15,CATSRDRNTGELFF,TGTGCCACCAGCAGAGACAGAAACACCGGGGAGCTGTTTTTT
few,-,TRBJ2-6,TRBV4-3,CASSQVWARSSGANVLTF,TGCGCCAGCAGCCAAGTGTGGGCCCGTTCCTCTGGGGCCAACGTCCTGACTTTC
-,TRBD1,TRBJ1-5,TRBV20-1,CAGGQGLGPQHF,TGCGCCGGCGGACAGGGTCTTGGGCCCCAGCATTTT
few,TRBD2,TRBJ2-2,TRBV6-5,CASSYFGGGTGELFF,TGTGCCAGCAGTTACTTCGGGGGGGGCACCGGGGAGCTGTTTTTT
few,-,TRBJ2-1,TRBV7-2,CASSFLFYNEQFF,TGTGCCAGCAGCTTTCTATTCTACAATGAGCAGTTCTTC